These 20 T cell receptor beta chains originate from one sample sequenced in a study of post-analysis software for immune sequencing data. General study points: Among 5 or 6 TRBV segments more frequent in patients than controls were TRBV5-6, TRBV5-1 and TRBV20-1.

Prepared libraries of TCR beta cDNA carried unique molecular identifiers. One entry per CDR3 protein results from TCRdb running MiXCR on the PCR reads. The sample comprises 750,000 to 950,000 distinct CDR3 sequences, approximately 53% of which are singletons, and 4% to 5.5% rests with the top ten. Antigens of these TCRs are unknown. Sequencing was carried out using blood. These receptors came from a girl aged 10 to 17 with multiple sclerosis.

This sequence joins TRBV30 and TRBJ2-2, with a possible D match to TRBD2 (6 bases). Germline loops: CDR1 GTSNPN, CDR2 SVGIG (reference sequence). The CDR3 contains 15 residues. The V end lost 2 bases, the J end lost 5 bases, and 15 bases lay between the germline ends. The CDR3 sequence: CAWSRGTKLTGELFF. Here the CDR3 DNA reads TGTGCCTGGAGTCGGGGGACCAAGTTGACCGGGGAGCTGTTTTTT. Full variable domain (rest looked up from reference TRBV30 and TRBJ2-2): SQTIHQWPATLVQPVGSPLSLECTVEGTSNPNLYWYRQAAGRGLQLLFYSVGIGQISSEVPQNLSASRPQDRQFILSSKKLLLSDSGFYLCAWSRGTKLTGELFFGEGSRLTVL.

V gene TRBV12-3 or TRBV12-4 combines with J gene TRBJ2-5; D not certain. The CDR3 consists of 14 residues. Trimming took off 6 bases at V and 5 bases at J, with 16 bases between the two ends. The CDR3 reads CASSPVGGLETQYF. DNA of the CDR3: TGTGCCAGCAGCCCAGTGGGCGGTCTGGAGACCCAGTACTTC.

The J gene is TRBJ1-2, the V gene TRBV29-1, with TRBD1 matching over 10 bases. Germline CDR1 SQVTM, CDR2 ANQGSEA. V shed 7 bases, J shed 6 bases, and the junction held 5 bases outside the gene matches. This CDR3 is built from 12 residues. The CDR3 sequence is CSGLTGGDGYTF. CDR3 DNA sequence: TGCAGCGGATTGACAGGGGGCGATGGCTACACCTTC.

V is TRBV20-1 and J is TRBJ2-5, with a tentative D call TRBD2 (6 bases). The J call may not be correct, given that the DNA end is closer to TRBJ2-7. Per the germline V gene, CDR1 is DFQATT and CDR2 is SNEGSKA (reference sequence). The CDR3 runs 13 residues. In DNA form, the CDR3 reads TGCAGTGCCCTCCTCGGGGGAGAGAACGAGCAGTACTTC. The encoded protein is CSALLGGENEQYF.

The chain employs TRBV20-1 and TRBJ2-2; D is uncertain. Trimming stripped 3 bases from V and 1 base from J, with 12 bases between. From germline, CDR1 is DFQATT and CDR2 SNEGSKA (reference sequence). The CDR3 runs 15 residues. The CDR3: CSARLDGRNTGELFF. The DNA for the CDR3 is TGCAGTGCTAGGTTGGACGGACGGAACACCGGGGAGCTGTTTTTT.

This clonotype was detected a few times. The genes are TRBV30 and TRBJ2-5; maybe TRBD2 (5 bases). The CDR3 length is 14 residues. The germline gives CDR1 GTSNPN, CDR2 SVGIG (reference sequence). V lost 2 bases, J lost 5 bases, and 15 bases lay in between. CDR3 sequence reads: CAWSPTMGGETQYF. CDR3 coding DNA: TGTGCCTGGAGTCCCACCATGGGCGGGGAGACCCAGTACTTC.

The V call is TRBV12-3 or TRBV12-4, the J call TRBJ2-7; D tentatively fits TRBD1 or TRBD2 (5 bases each). The CDR3 length is 15 residues. The V end lost 3 bases, the J end lost 5 bases, and 17 bases lay between the germline ends. The CDR3 coding sequence is TGTGCCAGCAGTTTTTCGGGACCCGCGGCCCACGAGCAGTACTTC. It encodes CASSFSGPAAHEQYF.

The chain is built from TRBV12-3 or TRBV12-4 and TRBJ1-2; no clear D gene. Trimming took off 3 bases at V and 2 bases at J, with 10 bases between the two ends. This CDR3 is 14 amino acids long. CDR3 region: CASSFVGFNYGYTF. DNA for the CDR3: TGTGCCAGCAGTTTTGTGGGGTTCAACTATGGCTACACCTTC.

This clonotype has more than one count but fewer than ten. V usage is TRBV6-5 and J usage is TRBJ2-3, with TRBD1 identical over 7 bases. The V gene's germline CDR1 is MNHEY and CDR2 SVGAGI. After removal of 10 bases from V and 2 bases from J, the junction contained 6 bases not matched to a gene. This CDR3 has 13 residues. The CDR3 DNA follows: TGTGCCACTAGGGACAGTTTCACAGATACGCAGTATTTT. This codes for CATRDSFTDTQYF.

This clonotype came up a few times. The V gene is TRBV29-1, the J gene TRBJ2-7; D remains ambiguous. This CDR3 region has 16 residues. The germline CDR1 and CDR2 sequences are SQVTM and ANQGSEA. With 0 bases removed from V and 2 bases from J, the gap between germline ends came to 17 bases. In DNA, the CDR3 is TGCAGCGTTGAAGACGCCGGCGGCGGAGCAGCCTACGAGCAGTACTTC. Its protein is CSVEDAGGGAAYEQYF.

V and J are TRBV10-3 and TRBJ2-3; D remains ambiguous. The CDR3 is 15 residues long. Germline V CDR1 and CDR2: ENHRY, SYGVKD. V dropped 0 bases and J dropped 0 bases, with 7 bases sitting between them. The CDR3, as DNA: TGTGCCATCAGTGAGTCGTACCCTAGCACAGATACGCAGTATTTT. It encodes CAISESYPSTDTQYF.

The J gene is TRBJ2-6, the V gene TRBV20-1; possible D gene TRBD1, 6 bases. CDR3 length: 17 residues. The V gene lost 6 bases and the J gene lost 0 bases, with 18 bases spanning the gap. Looked up from germline, CDR1 is DFQATT and CDR2 is SNEGSKA (reference sequence). The CDR3 reads CSALSAGTNSGANVLTF. CDR3 coding DNA: TGCAGTGCCCTTTCGGCAGGGACAAACTCTGGGGCCAACGTCCTGACTTTC.

This chain connects TRBV20-1 to TRBJ2-7; 11 nucleotides agree with TRBD2. Germline V CDR1 and CDR2: DFQATT, SNEGSKA (reference sequence). With V trimmed by 6 bases and J by 7 bases, 11 bases remained unmatched. The CDR3 is made up of 14 amino acids. CDR3 sequence: CSAPPLAGVYEQYF. CDR3 DNA: TGCAGTGCCCCTCCACTAGCGGGAGTATATGAGCAGTACTTC.

This clonotype was detected only a few times. Mismatch with germline at one junction end may stem from a read error. V usage is TRBV20-1 and J usage is TRBJ2-5; a possible D gene is TRBD1 (6 bases). This CDR3 is 12 amino acids long. Per germline, CDR1 DFQATT and CDR2 SNEGSKA (reference sequence). The CDR3 DNA sequence: TGCAGTGCTAGAGACAGGGGAGAGGCCCAGTACTTC. It encodes CSARDRGEAQYF.

The chain recombines TRBV5-1 with TRBJ2-5; TRBD1 matches 7 bases. Trimming took 4 bases from V and 4 from J; bases not matched to a gene: 7. The CDR3 runs 14 residues. Germline CDR1 reads SGHRS; CDR2 reads YFSETQ. The CDR3 sequence is CASSRQGMGETQYF. The CDR3 region has the DNA TGCGCCAGCAGCCGACAGGGAATGGGAGAGACCCAGTACTTC.

A single count supports this clonotype. This chain joins TRBV12-3 or TRBV12-4 and TRBJ2-1; 8 nucleotides align to TRBD1. This CDR3 is built from 13 residues. The V gene end was trimmed by 3 bases and the J gene end by 14 bases; junction bases not matched to a gene: 9. The CDR3 spells CASSLHSGQVKFF. The CDR3 nucleotides read TGTGCCAGCAGTTTGCATTCGGGACAGGTCAAGTTCTTC.

This chain connects TRBV20-1 to TRBJ2-7; tentatively, D is TRBD2 (6 bases). Trimming pared 5 bases from V and 2 bases from J, leaving 19 bases between. Germline lookup yields CDR1 DFQATT and CDR2 SNEGSKA (reference sequence). The CDR3 runs to 15 residues. The CDR3 nucleotides are TGCAGTGCTCCGCGCCCAAGGGGAGGACCCTACGAGCAGTACTTC. It codes for CSAPRPRGGPYEQYF.

The rearrangement joins TRBV7-8 to TRBJ2-3; 7 bases are shared with TRBD2. V shed 2 bases and J 4 bases; nucleotides not matched to a gene: 9. CDR3 length equals 16 residues. Per germline, CDR1 SGHVS and CDR2 FQNEAQ. This CDR3 reads CASSLLFAGEADTQYF. CDR3 nucleotide sequence: TGTGCCAGCAGCTTACTTTTTGCGGGAGAGGCAGATACGCAGTATTTT.

This CDR3 reads CSARPPLLYEKLFF. CDR3 DNA: TGCAGTGCTAGACCCCCTTTACTTTACGAAAAACTGTTTTTT. The chain links TRBV20-1 to TRBJ1-4; no clear D gene. CDR3 length equals 14 residues. Trimming took off 2 bases at V and 8 bases at J, with 15 bases between the two ends. Germline V gives CDR1 DFQATT, CDR2 SNEGSKA (reference sequence).

The chain links TRBV3-1 to TRBJ1-2, with D unclear. The germline V and J ends were trimmed by 0 bases and 6 bases, with 17 bases remaining between them. CDR3 length: 16 residues. Germline CDR1 reads LGHDT; CDR2 reads YNNKEL (reference sequence). The DNA for the CDR3 is TGTGCCAGCAGCCAAGATCTACCGGCACTTCCCCATGGCTACACCTTC. Translation: CASSQDLPALPHGYTF.